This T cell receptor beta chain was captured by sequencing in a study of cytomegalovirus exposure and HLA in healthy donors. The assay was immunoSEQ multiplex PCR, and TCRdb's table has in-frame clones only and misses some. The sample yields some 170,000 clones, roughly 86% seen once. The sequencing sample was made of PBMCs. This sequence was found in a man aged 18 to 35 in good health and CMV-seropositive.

CDR3: CASSFGQGEQYF. The DNA for the CDR3 is TGTGCCAGCAGCTTTGGGCAGGGCGAGCAGTACTTC. This chain uses TRBV5-6 with TRBJ2-7, with D maybe TRBD1 (5 bases). With 2 bases removed from V and 6 bases from J, the gap between germline ends came to 9 bases. CDR1 SGHDT and CDR2 YYEEEE come from the germline V gene. The CDR3 runs to 12 residues.